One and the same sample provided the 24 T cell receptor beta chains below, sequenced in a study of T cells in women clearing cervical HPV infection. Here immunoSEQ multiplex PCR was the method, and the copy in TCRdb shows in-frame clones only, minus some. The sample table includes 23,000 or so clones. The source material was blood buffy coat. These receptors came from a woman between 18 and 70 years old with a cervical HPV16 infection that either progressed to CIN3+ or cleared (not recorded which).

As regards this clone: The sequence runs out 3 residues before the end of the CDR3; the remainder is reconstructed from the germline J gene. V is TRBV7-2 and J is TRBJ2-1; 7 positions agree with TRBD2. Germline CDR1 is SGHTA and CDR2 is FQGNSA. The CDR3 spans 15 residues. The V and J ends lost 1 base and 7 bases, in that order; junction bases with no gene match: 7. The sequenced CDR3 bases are TGTGCCAGCAGCTTAGGAGCGGGAATTATAAATGAG. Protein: CASSLGAGIINE. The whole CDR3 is CASSLGAGIINEQFF.

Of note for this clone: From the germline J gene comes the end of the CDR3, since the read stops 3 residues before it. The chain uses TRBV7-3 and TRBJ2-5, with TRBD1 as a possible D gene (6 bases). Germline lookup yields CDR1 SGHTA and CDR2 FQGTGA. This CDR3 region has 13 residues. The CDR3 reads CASSLDQGGTQYF. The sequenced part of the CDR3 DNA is TGTGCCAGCAGCTTAGATCAAGGGGGTACC. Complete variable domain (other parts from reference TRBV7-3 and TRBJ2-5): GAGVSQTPSNKVTEKGKYVELRCDPISGHTALYWYRQSLGQGPEFLIYFQGTGAADDSGLPNDRFFAVRPEGSVSTLKIQRTERGDSAVYLCASSLDQGGTQYFGPGTRLLVL.

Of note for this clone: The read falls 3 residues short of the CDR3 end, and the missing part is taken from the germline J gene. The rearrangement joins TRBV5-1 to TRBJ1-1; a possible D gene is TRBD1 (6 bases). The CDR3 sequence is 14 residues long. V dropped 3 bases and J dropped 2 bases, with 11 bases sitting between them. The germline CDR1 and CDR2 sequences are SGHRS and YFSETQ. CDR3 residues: CASSSQGINTEAFF. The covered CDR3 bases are TGCGCCAGCAGCTCCCAGGGGATTAACACTGAA.

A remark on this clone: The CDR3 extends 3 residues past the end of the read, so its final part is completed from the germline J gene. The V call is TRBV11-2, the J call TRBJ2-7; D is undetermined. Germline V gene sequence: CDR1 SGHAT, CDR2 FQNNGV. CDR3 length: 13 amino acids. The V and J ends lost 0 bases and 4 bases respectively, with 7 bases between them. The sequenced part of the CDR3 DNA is TGTGCCAGCAGCTTAGATCGTTCGTACGAG. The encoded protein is CASSLDRSYE. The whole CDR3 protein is CASSLDRSYEQYF.

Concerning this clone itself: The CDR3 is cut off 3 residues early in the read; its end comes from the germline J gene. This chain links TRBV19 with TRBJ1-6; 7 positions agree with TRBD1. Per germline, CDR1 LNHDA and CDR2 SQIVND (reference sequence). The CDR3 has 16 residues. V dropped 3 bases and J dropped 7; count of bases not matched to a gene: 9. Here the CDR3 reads CASSISQGVSNSPLHF. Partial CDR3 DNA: TGTGCCAGTAGTATCAGCCAGGGGGTATCCAATTCACCC.

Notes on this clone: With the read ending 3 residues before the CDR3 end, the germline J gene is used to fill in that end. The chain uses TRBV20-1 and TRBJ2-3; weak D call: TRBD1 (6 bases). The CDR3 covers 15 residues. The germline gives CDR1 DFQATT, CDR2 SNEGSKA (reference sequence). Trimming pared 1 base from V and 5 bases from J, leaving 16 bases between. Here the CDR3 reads CSARAGTSQRDTQYF. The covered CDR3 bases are TGCAGTGCTAGAGCCGGGACATCTCAAAGAGATACG.

The CDR3 bases that were read are TGTGCCAGCAGTTCCCAGGTCAGGGGGCTCACAGATACG. Encoded protein: CASSSQVRGLTDT. In full, the CDR3 is CASSSQVRGLTDTQYF. The chain has TRBV7-3 and TRBJ2-3; TRBD1 agrees at 8 bases. With the read ending 3 residues before the CDR3 end, the germline J gene is used to fill in that end. Germline V gives CDR1 SGHTA, CDR2 FQGTGA. The CDR3 length is 16 residues. Germline trimming cut 6 bases from V and 2 bases from J; bases unmatched to any gene: 10.

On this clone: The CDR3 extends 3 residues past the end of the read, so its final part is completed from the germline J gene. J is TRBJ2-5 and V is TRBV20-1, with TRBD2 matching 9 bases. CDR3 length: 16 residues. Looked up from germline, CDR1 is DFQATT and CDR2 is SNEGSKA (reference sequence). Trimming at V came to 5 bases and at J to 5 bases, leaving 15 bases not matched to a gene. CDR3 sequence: CSALNFMRGGRETQYF. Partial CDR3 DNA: TGCAGTGCTTTGAATTTCATGCGGGGGGGCCGGGAGACC.

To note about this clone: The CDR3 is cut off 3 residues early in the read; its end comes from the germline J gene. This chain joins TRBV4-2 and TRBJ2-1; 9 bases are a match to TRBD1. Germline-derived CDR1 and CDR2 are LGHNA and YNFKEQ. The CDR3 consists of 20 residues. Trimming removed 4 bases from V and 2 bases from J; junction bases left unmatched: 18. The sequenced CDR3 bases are TGTGCCAGCAGCCCTTACCGGGACAGGGTACCAAAACCTCCCTACAATGAG. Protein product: CASSPYRDRVPKPPYNE. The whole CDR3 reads CASSPYRDRVPKPPYNEQFF.

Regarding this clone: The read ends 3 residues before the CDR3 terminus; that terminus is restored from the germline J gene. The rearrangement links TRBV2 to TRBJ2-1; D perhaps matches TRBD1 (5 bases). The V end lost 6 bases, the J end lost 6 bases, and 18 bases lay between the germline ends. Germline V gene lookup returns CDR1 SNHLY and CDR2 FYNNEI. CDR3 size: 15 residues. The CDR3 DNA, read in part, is TGTGCCAGCAGCACCGTGAGGACAACCTTCAATGAG. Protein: CASSTVRTTFNE. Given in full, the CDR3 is CASSTVRTTFNEQFF. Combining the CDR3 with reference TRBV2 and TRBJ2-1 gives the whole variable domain EPEVTQTPSHQVTQMGQEVILRCVPISNHLYFYWYRQILGQKVEFLVSFYNNEISEKSEIFDDQFSVERPDGSNFTLKIRSTKLEDSAMYFCASSTVRTTFNEQFFGPGTRLTVL.

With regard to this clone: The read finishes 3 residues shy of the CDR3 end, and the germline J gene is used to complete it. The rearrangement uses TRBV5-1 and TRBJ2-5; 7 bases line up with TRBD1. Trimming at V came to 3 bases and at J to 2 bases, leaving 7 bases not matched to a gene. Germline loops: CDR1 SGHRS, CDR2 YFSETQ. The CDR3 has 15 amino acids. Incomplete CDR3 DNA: TGCGCCAGCAGCTACGACGGGACAGAACAAGAGACC. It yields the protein CASSYDGTEQET. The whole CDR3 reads CASSYDGTEQETQYF.

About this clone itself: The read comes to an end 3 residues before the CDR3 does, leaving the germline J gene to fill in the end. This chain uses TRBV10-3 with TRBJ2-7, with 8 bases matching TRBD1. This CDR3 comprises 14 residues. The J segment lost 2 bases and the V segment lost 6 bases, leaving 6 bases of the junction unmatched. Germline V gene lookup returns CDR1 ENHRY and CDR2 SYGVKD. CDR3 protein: CAIRTGQATYEQYF. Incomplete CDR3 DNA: TGTGCCATCAGGACGGGACAGGCGACCTACGAG.

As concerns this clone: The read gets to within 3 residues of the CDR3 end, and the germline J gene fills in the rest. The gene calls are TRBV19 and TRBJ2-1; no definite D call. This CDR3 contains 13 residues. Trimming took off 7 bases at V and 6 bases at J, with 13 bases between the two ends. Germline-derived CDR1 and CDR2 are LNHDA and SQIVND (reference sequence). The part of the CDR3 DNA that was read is TGTGCCAGTAACCCTTCTTGGCCCAATGAG. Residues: CASNPSWPNE. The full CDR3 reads CASNPSWPNEQFF.

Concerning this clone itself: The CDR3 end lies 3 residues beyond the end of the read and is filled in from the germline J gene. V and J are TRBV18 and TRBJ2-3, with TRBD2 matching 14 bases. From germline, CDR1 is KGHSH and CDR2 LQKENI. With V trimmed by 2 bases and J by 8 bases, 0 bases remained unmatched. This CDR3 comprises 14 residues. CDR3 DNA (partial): TGTGCCAGCTCACCAGGGACTAGCGGGGGTACG. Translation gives CASSPGTSGGT. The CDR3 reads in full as CASSPGTSGGTQYF.

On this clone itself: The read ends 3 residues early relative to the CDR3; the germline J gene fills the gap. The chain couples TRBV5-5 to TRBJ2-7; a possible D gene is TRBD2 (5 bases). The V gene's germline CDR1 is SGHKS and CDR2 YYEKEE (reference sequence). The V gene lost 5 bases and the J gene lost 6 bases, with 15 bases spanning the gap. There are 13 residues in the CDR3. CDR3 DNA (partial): TGTGCCAGCAGTACTCAGCGGCGGGTCGAG. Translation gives CASSTQRRVE. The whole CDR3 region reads CASSTQRRVEQYF. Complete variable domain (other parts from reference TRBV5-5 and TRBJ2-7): DAGVTQSPTHLIKTRGQQVTLRCSPISGHKSVSWYQQVLGQGPQFIFQYYEKEERGRGNFPDRFSARQFPNYSSELNVNALLLGDSALYLCASSTQRRVEQYFGPGTRLTVT.

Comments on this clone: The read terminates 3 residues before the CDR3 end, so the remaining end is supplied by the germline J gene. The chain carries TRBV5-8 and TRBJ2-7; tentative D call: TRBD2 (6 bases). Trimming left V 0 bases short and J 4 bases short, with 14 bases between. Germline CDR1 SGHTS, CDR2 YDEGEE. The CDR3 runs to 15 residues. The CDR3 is CASSLAGGGIYEQYF. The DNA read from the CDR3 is TGTGCCAGCAGCTTGGCCGGGGGAGGTATATACGAG.

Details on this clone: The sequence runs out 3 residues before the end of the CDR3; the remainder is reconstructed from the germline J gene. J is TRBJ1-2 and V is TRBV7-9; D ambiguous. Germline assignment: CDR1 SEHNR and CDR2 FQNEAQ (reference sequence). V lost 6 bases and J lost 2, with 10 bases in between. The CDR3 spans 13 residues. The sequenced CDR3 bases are TGTGCCAGCAGGCCTACACAGAACTATGGC. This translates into CASRPTQNYG. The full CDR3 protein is CASRPTQNYGYTF.

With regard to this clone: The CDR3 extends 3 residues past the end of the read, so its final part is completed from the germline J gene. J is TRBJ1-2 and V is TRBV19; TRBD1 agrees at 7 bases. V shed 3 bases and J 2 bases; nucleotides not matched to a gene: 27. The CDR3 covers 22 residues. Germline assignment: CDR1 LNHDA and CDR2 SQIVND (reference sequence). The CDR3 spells CASSILWGQPITTISLNYGYTF. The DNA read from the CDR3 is TGTGCCAGTAGTATTTTATGGGGACAGCCCATTACGACGATATCCCTAAACTATGGC.

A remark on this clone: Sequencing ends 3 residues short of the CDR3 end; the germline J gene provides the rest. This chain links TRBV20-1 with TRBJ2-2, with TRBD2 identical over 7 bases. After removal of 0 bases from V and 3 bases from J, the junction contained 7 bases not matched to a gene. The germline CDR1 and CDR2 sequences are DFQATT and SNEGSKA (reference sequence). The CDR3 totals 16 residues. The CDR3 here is CSARDAQRDYTGELFF. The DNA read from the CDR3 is TGCAGTGCTAGAGATGCCCAGCGGGATTACACCGGGGAG.

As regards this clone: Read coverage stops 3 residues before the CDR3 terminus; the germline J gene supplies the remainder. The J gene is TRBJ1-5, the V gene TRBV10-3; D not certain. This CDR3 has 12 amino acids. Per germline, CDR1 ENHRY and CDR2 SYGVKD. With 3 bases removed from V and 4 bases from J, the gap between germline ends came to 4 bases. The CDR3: CAISDSNQPQHF. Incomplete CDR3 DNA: TGTGCCATCAGTGATTCGAATCAGCCC.

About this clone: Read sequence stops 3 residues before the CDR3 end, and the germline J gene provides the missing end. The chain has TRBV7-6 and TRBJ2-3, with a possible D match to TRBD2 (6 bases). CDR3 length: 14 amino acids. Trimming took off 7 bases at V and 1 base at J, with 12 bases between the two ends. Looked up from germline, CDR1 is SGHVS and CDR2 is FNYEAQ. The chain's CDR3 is CASKSERGTDTQYF. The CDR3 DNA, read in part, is TGTGCCAGCAAATCAGAGCGGGGCACAGATACG.

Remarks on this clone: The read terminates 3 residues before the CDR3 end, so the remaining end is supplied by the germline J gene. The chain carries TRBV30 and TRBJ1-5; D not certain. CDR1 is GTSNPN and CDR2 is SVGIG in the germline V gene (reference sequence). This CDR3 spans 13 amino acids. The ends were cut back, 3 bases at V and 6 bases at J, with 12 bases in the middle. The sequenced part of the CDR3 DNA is TGTGCCTGGAGGACCAAGGCGGGTCAGCCC. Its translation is CAWRTKAGQP. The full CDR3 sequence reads CAWRTKAGQPQHF.

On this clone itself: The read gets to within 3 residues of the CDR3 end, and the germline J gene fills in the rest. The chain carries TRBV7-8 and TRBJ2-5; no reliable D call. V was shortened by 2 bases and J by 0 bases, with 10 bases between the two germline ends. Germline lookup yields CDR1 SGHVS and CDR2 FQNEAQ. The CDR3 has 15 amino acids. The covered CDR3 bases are TGTGCCAGCAGCTTATTCGTGAGCCACCAAGAGACC. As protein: CASSLFVSHQET. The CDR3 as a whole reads CASSLFVSHQETQYF.

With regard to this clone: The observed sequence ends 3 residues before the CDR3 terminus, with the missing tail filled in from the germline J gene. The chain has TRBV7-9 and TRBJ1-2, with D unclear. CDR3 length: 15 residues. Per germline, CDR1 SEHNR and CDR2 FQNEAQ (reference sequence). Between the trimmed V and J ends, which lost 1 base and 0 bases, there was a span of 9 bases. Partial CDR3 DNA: TGTGCCAGCAGCTTAGAGGGCCGGTCTAACTATGGC. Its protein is CASSLEGRSNYG. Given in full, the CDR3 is CASSLEGRSNYGYTF.